Below are 19 T cell receptor beta chains sequenced from a single sample in a study of PD-1 blockade in classical Hodgkin lymphoma (dated by TCRdb to about 2020). The receptor library was made with the immunoSEQ multiplex PCR assay. TCRdb holds this immuneACCESS table with in-frame rearrangements only. Some clones are missing; in checked studies, unresolved V genes explain under half, and the rest has no known cause. This sample lists around 34,000 clones; approximately 90% were detected once. The ten largest account for about 0.21% of the sample. The time point label corresponds to: cycle 1 day 1 (C1D1), immediately before nivolumab initiation. Relapse after autologous stem cell transplantation had occurred in all trial patients, and cohorts A, B and C were distinguished by prior brentuximab vedotin exposure. Magnetic negative selection with a Miltenyi CD4+ T cell isolation kit was used to purify CD4+ T cells from thawed PBMCs.

The sequences come from CD4+ T cells from blood, collected at baseline. These receptors were obtained from a human donor with classical Hodgkin lymphoma.

CDR3 sequence (DNA): TGTGCCAGCAGCTTAGTGCAGGGTACCTCACCCCTCCACTTT. Residues: CASSLVQGTSPLHF. The chain has TRBV7-9 and TRBJ1-6, with a possible D match to TRBD1 (5 bases). Trimming pared 1 base from V and 10 bases from J, leaving 11 bases between. CDR3 length equals 14 residues. Per germline, CDR1 SEHNR and CDR2 FQNEAQ (reference sequence).

The CDR3 spells CASSPRWAPEGQPQHF. CDR3 nucleotide sequence: TGCGCCAGCAGCCCCCGGTGGGCACCTGAGGGTCAGCCCCAGCATTTT. The chain employs TRBV4-1 and TRBJ1-5, with D unresolved. The CDR3 contains 16 residues. Germline lookup yields CDR1 MGHRA and CDR2 YSYEKL. With 4 bases removed from V and 6 bases from J, the gap between germline ends came to 19 bases.

V and J are TRBV7-8 and TRBJ2-1; the match to TRBD2 covers 9 bases. Per germline, CDR1 SGHVS and CDR2 FQNEAQ. The junction had 7 bases not matched to a gene; V was cut back by 4 bases and J by 6 bases. The CDR3 totals 15 residues. The CDR3 loop reads CASSYLGTSSNEQFF. In DNA, the CDR3 is TGTGCCAGCAGCTATTTAGGGACTAGCAGCAATGAGCAGTTCTTC.

The chain recombines TRBV7-2 with TRBJ1-6; D is ambiguous. V dropped 1 base and J dropped 0 bases, with 7 bases sitting between them. There are 16 residues in the CDR3. Per germline, CDR1 SGHTA and CDR2 FQGNSA. The DNA for the CDR3 is TGTGCCAGCAGCTTAGTTGGGAGCTCCTATAATTCACCCCTCCACTTT. This translates into CASSLVGSSYNSPLHF.

V and J are TRBV7-2 and TRBJ2-4; D is perhaps TRBD2 (6 bases). Germline lookup yields CDR1 SGHTA and CDR2 FQGNSA. Trimming pared 6 bases from V and 4 bases from J, leaving 13 bases between. The CDR3 consists of 14 residues. The CDR3 reads CASSLDYQKNIQYF. The CDR3 region has the DNA TGTGCCAGCAGTCTGGACTACCAGAAAAACATTCAGTACTTC.

The chain uses TRBV11-2 and TRBJ2-1; maybe TRBD2 (5 bases). This CDR3 contains 14 residues. CDR1 is SGHAT and CDR2 is FQNNGV in the germline V gene. Trimming pared 4 bases from V and 3 bases from J, leaving 10 bases between. CDR3 sequence (DNA): TGTGCCAGCAGCTCCCTTGAGGGCTACAATGAGCAGTTCTTC. Its translation is CASSSLEGYNEQFF.

This chain links TRBV27 with TRBJ1-2; weak D call: TRBD1 (5 bases). The CDR3 sequence is 13 residues long. Trimming removed 3 bases from V and 4 bases from J, with 9 bases in between. The germline gives CDR1 MNHEY, CDR2 SMNVEV (reference sequence). In DNA form, the CDR3 reads TGTGCCAGCAGTTTCCGGGACTTCTATGGCTACACCTTC. It codes for CASSFRDFYGYTF.

This sequence joins TRBV9 and TRBJ2-1; 10 bases are shared with TRBD2. The germline V gene encodes CDR1 SGDLS and CDR2 YYNGEE. CDR3 size: 17 residues. V shed 6 bases, J shed 12 bases, and the junction held 21 bases outside the gene matches. Here the CDR3 reads CASTPLLAGESGQLQFF. Written as DNA, the CDR3 is TGTGCCAGCACTCCCCTCCTAGCGGGAGAGAGCGGACAGCTGCAGTTCTTC. Full variable domain (rest looked up from reference TRBV9 and TRBJ2-1): DSGVTQTPKHLITATGQRVTLRCSPRSGDLSVYWYQQSLDQGLQFLIQYYNGEERAKGNILERFSAQQFPDLHSELNLSSLELGDSALYFCASTPLLAGESGQLQFFGPGTRLTVL.

This sequence joins TRBV28 and TRBJ1-2, with TRBD1 matching over 9 bases. Unmatched junction bases numbered 4, after V lost 11 bases and J lost 3 bases. CDR3 length: 12 residues. Germline assignment: CDR1 MDHEN and CDR2 SYDVKM. The CDR3 here is CASGTGYYGYTF. CDR3 bases: TGTGCCTCCGGGACAGGGTACTATGGCTACACCTTC.

The table lists this clone with a count of one. V and J are TRBV10-3 and TRBJ2-1; TRBD2 might be the D (5 bases). V dropped 0 bases and J dropped 4 bases, with 13 bases sitting between them. Germline CDR1 is ENHRY and CDR2 is SYGVKD. The CDR3 spans 16 residues. In nucleotides, the CDR3 is TGTGCCATCAGTGAGTCGGTGGCTAGCAGGTACAATGAGCAGTTCTTC. Translated, it gives CAISESVASRYNEQFF.

The rearrangement links TRBV28 to TRBJ1-3, with D unresolved. The CDR3 is 15 residues long. V gave up 2 bases and J gave up 1 base, with 9 bases separating them. CDR1 is MDHEN and CDR2 is SYDVKM in the germline V gene. The CDR3 region is CASSLGPPSGNTIYF. As DNA, the CDR3 is TGTGCCAGCAGTTTAGGACCTCCATCTGGAAACACCATATATTTT.

The chain links TRBV29-1 to TRBJ1-4, with 8 bases that match TRBD1. With 3 bases clipped from V and 7 bases from J, the junction kept 10 bases outside the gene matches. Germline V lookup: CDR1 SQVTM, CDR2 ANQGSEA. This CDR3 is built from 15 residues. The CDR3, as DNA: TGCAGCGTTGATGTTTTCGGGACAGGCGGTGAAAAACTGTTTTTT. It codes for CSVDVFGTGGEKLFF.

Here the CDR3 reads CATGVSNQPQHF. CDR3 in DNA: TGTGCCACAGGGGTGAGCAATCAGCCCCAGCATTTT. This chain uses TRBV10-3 with TRBJ1-5, with D maybe TRBD1 (6 bases). The germline V gene has CDR1 ENHRY and CDR2 SYGVKD. Trimming pared 10 bases from V and 1 base from J, leaving 8 bases between. This CDR3 is 12 amino acids long.

The J gene is TRBJ2-7, the V gene TRBV27; TRBD2 is a possible D gene (5 bases). The CDR3 has 14 amino acids. Trimming removed 6 bases from V and 2 bases from J, with 14 bases in between. Germline loops: CDR1 MNHEY, CDR2 SMNVEV (reference sequence). CDR3 nucleotide sequence: TGTGCCAGCAGCCCCTCGGACTTTCCCTACGAGCAGTACTTC. This sequence encodes CASSPSDFPYEQYF.

V and J are TRBV18 and TRBJ1-5, with D possibly TRBD1 on 5 matching bases. This CDR3 is built from 13 residues. Trimming left V 8 bases short and J 7 bases short, with 15 bases between. The V gene's germline CDR1 is KGHSH and CDR2 LQKENI. CDR3 sequence (DNA): TGTGCCAGCACATGGGGCCGGAACCAGCCCCAGCATTTT. Translating gives CASTWGRNQPQHF.

This sequence joins TRBV29-1 and TRBJ2-3, with D maybe TRBD2 (5 bases). This CDR3 comprises 17 residues. Germline V CDR1 and CDR2: SQVTM, ANQGSEA. The V gene lost 1 base and the J gene lost 0 bases, with 17 bases spanning the gap. CDR3 nucleotides: TGCAGCGTTGAAGTGGGGAGACAAAGACCTAGCACAGATACGCAGTATTTT. This gives the protein CSVEVGRQRPSTDTQYF.

V gene TRBV7-3 combines with J gene TRBJ2-7; D unclear. Trimming took 1 base from V and 10 from J, leaving 14 bases between them. The CDR3 length is 13 residues. Germline-derived CDR1 and CDR2 are SGHTA and FQGTGA. The CDR3 here is CASSLNPTGTQYF. In DNA form, the CDR3 reads TGTGCCAGCAGCTTAAACCCTACCGGAACCCAGTACTTC.

The chain is built from TRBV30 and TRBJ2-7; D ambiguous. Per germline, CDR1 GTSNPN and CDR2 SVGIG (reference sequence). V dropped 1 base and J dropped 3 bases, with 10 bases sitting between them. The CDR3 has 13 amino acids. The CDR3 nucleotides are TGTGCCTGGAGTGCGGGTAGCATCTACGAGCAGTACTTC. Its protein product is CAWSAGSIYEQYF.

The chain recombines TRBV18 with TRBJ1-5; TRBD1 aligns across 10 bases. Per the germline V gene, CDR1 is KGHSH and CDR2 is LQKENI. The CDR3 length is 15 residues. Trimming removed 5 bases from V and 4 bases from J; junction bases left unmatched: 5. The CDR3 bases are TGTGCCAGCTCATCGGGACAGGGGAAAAATCAGCCCCAGCATTTT. Residues: CASSSGQGKNQPQHF.